This T cell receptor beta chain was recorded in a study of long-term antiretroviral therapy in people with HIV. Study outcomes and limitations: Someone took the blood between about 2003 and 2017, maybe while older ART regimens were in use.

Germline values: CDR1 SGHRS, CDR2 YFSETQ. V lost 0 bases to trimming and J lost 2 bases, with 9 bases between them. CDR3 length: 14 amino acids. Notes on this clone: Its antigen is still unknown.

A v3.0 immunoSEQ assay was performed at survey level. Measured with immunoSEQ multiplex PCR; TCRdb has only the in-frame clones, and not every one. This sample yields around 15,000 clones, of which about 88% are seen a single time; approximately 8.4% belongs to the top ten. Two or more post-ART PBMC samples, plus at least one pre-ART sample, were available for each donor. This TCR was sampled from a man between 18 and 29 years old with HIV. This specimen was unsorted PBMCs, taken 0.1 years after starting antiretroviral therapy. This sequence joins TRBV5-1 and TRBJ2-7, with D unclear. The CDR3 DNA follows: TGCGCCAGCAGCTTGGATTCAGGAGCCTACGAGCAGTACTTC. Translated, it gives CASSLDSGAYEQYF.